These 16 T cell receptor beta chains were sequenced from one sample in a study of T-cell reconstitution after alpha-beta-depleted transplantation in children. A library of TCRbeta sequences, prepared with unique molecular identifiers, was generated. TCRdb passed the PCR reads through MiXCR, listing each CDR3 protein once. Among 150,000 to 200,000 distinct CDR3 sequences, approximately 12% were seen once, and the ten largest hold approximately 13%. Material: PBMCs, obtained before TCRalphabeta/CD19-depleted stem cell transplant. These receptors all come from a boy between 2 and 15 years old with acute myeloid leukemia, due to receive a stem cell transplant.

This clonotype occurred many times. The chain couples TRBV12-3 or TRBV12-4 to TRBJ2-1, with TRBD1 matching over 9 bases. The V segment lost 0 bases and the J segment 12 bases; nucleotides outside the gene matches: 6. The CDR3 runs to 14 residues. The CDR3 DNA reads as TGTGCCAGCAGTTTAGCCCGACAGGGGGGTTGGCAGTTCTTC. Encoded protein: CASSLARQGGWQFF.

This clonotype was recorded at least ten times. A junction end diverges from the germline sequence, so it may reflect a read error. The chain links TRBV11-2 to TRBJ1-4, with D unclear. CDR1 SGHAT and CDR2 FQNNGV come from the germline V gene. This CDR3 has 12 residues. Here the CDR3 reads CASSLGPRRLVF. CDR3 DNA sequence: TGTGCCAGCAGCTTAGGACCACGCCGCCTGGTTTTT.

This clonotype has a count of ten or more. The rearrangement uses TRBV10-3 and TRBJ1-1; D perhaps matches TRBD1 (5 bases). CDR3 length equals 14 residues. Deletions cut 6 bases from V and 0 bases from J, with 11 bases between. Germline V gene data show CDR1 as ENHRY and CDR2 as SYGVKD. This CDR3 reads CAIRETAMNTEAFF. In DNA form, the CDR3 reads TGTGCCATCAGGGAGACAGCCATGAACACTGAAGCTTTCTTT.

This clonotype was seen at least ten times. The chain uses TRBV20-1 and TRBJ2-4, with TRBD2 matching 8 bases. This CDR3 has 13 amino acids. Germline values: CDR1 DFQATT, CDR2 SNEGSKA (reference sequence). V shed 4 bases, J shed 1 base, and the junction held 0 bases outside the gene matches. CDR3 region: CSATSGAKNIQYF. The CDR3 bases are TGCAGTGCTACTAGCGGGGCCAAAAACATTCAGTACTTC.

This clonotype was observed many times. The chain couples TRBV20-1 to TRBJ2-1; TRBD2 agrees at 13 bases. This CDR3 is 17 amino acids long. Trimming removed 1 base from V and 6 bases from J; junction bases left unmatched: 9. CDR1 is DFQATT, CDR2 SNEGSKA, per germline (reference sequence). CDR3 in DNA: TGCAGTGCTAGAGCCGGACTAGCGGGAGAGTTCCGCAATGAGCAGTTCTTC. Encoded protein: CSARAGLAGEFRNEQFF.

This clonotype was detected ten times or more. This sequence joins TRBV5-1 and TRBJ1-1; D gene unclear. Per the germline V gene, CDR1 is SGHRS and CDR2 is YFSETQ. Trimming took off 5 bases at V and 5 bases at J, with 13 bases between the two ends. This CDR3 is built from 13 residues. CDR3: CASRREGWTEAFF. DNA of the CDR3: TGCGCCAGCAGGCGCGAGGGTTGGACTGAAGCTTTCTTT.

In its sample, this clonotype was seen many times. The chain carries TRBV10-3 and TRBJ2-1, with 8 bases aligning to TRBD2. The CDR3 length is 14 residues. V shed 4 bases, J shed 8 bases, and the junction held 7 bases outside the gene matches. CDR1 ENHRY and CDR2 SYGVKD come from the germline V gene. The CDR3 DNA reads as TGTGCCATCAGTGTGGGACTAGGGCGGGATGAGCAGTTCTTC. The encoded protein is CAISVGLGRDEQFF.

The sample holds many counts of this clonotype. V gene TRBV28 combines with J gene TRBJ2-1; D might be TRBD1 or TRBD2, each matching 6 bases. Trimming cost V 6 bases and J 0 bases, with 15 bases left between them. CDR1 and CDR2 from the germline V gene are MDHEN and SYDVKM. This CDR3 spans 16 amino acids. The CDR3 DNA is TGTGCCAGCAGGGGAAGGAGGGGGGCCTCCTACAATGAGCAGTTCTTC. The encoded protein is CASRGRRGASYNEQFF.

This clonotype was picked up many times. The gene calls are TRBV5-1 and TRBJ1-6; D remains ambiguous. Germline V gene data show CDR1 as SGHRS and CDR2 as YFSETQ. The CDR3 length is 15 residues. V gave up 3 bases and J gave up 4 bases, with 11 bases separating them. The CDR3 DNA is TGCGCCAGCAGCTCTTACGGGAGTTATAATTCACCCCTCCACTTT. Translating gives CASSSYGSYNSPLHF.

There are many counts of this clonotype. The rearrangement links TRBV9 to TRBJ2-3; no clear D. Germline V gives CDR1 SGDLS, CDR2 YYNGEE. The CDR3 covers 13 residues. Trimming took 4 bases from V and 5 from J, leaving 11 bases between them. The CDR3 reads CASSPSWRDTQYF. The CDR3 DNA is TGTGCCAGCAGCCCCTCATGGAGAGATACGCAGTATTTT.

This clonotype has a count of ten or more. V usage is TRBV11-2 and J usage is TRBJ2-2, with a possible D match to TRBD1 (5 bases). Germline lookup yields CDR1 SGHAT and CDR2 FQNNGV. CDR3 length: 14 amino acids. V was pared by 2 bases and J by 5 bases, with 9 bases between. The CDR3 is CASSLSGFTGELFF. CDR3 in DNA: TGTGCCAGCAGCTTATCAGGGTTTACCGGGGAGCTGTTTTTT.

As DNA, the CDR3 is TGTACCTGCCGGGGAGACCACCACCTCTATGGAGTCGCCGGGGAGCTGTTTTTT. Its protein product is CTCRGDHHLYGVAGELFF. This rearrangement joins TRBV2 to TRBJ2-2, with D maybe TRBD2 (5 bases). Per germline, CDR1 SNHLY and CDR2 FYNNEI. The CDR3 runs 18 residues.

This clonotype was observed at least ten times. The chain employs TRBV10-3 and TRBJ1-6; no reliable D call. V was cut by 3 bases and J by 8 bases, with 5 bases left in between. CDR1 is ENHRY and CDR2 is SYGVKD in the germline V gene. The CDR3 spans 12 residues. The CDR3 DNA is TGTGCCATCAGTGAAGACCATTCACCCCTCCACTTT. The encoded protein is CAISEDHSPLHF.

To note about this clonotype: Given a much more abundant clone one base away, this may be a read error. This chain links TRBV6-1 with TRBJ2-3, with TRBD1 matching over 11 bases. Germline V gives CDR1 MNHNS, CDR2 SASEGT. V lost 6 bases to trimming and J lost 5 bases; unmatched junction nucleotides: 7. This CDR3 has 15 amino acids. The CDR3 protein is CASRPGTGGLDTQYF. The CDR3 DNA follows: TGTGCCAGCAGACCCGGGACAGGGGGACTAGATACGCAGTATTTT.

This clonotype was counted many times. The chain uses TRBV28 and TRBJ2-2; D unclear. Deletions cut 3 bases from V and 1 base from J, with 6 bases between. CDR1 MDHEN and CDR2 SYDVKM come from the germline V gene. CDR3 length equals 14 residues. CDR3 DNA sequence: TGTGCCAGCAGTTTCAGGATGAACACCGGGGAGCTGTTTTTT. Amino acids: CASSFRMNTGELFF.

This clonotype showed up many times. V and J are TRBV20-1 and TRBJ1-2, with D hard to call. This CDR3 comprises 12 residues. V lost 5 bases and J 4 bases, leaving 11 bases between the germline ends. The germline V gene has CDR1 DFQATT and CDR2 SNEGSKA (reference sequence). In DNA, the CDR3 is TGCAGTGCTCCTCTGACCAGCTATGGCTACACCTTC. As protein: CSAPLTSYGYTF.